The 30 T cell receptor beta chains reported below all come from one sample, sequenced in a study of blood T cell repertoires in COVID-19. Method: immunoSEQ multiplex PCR; TCRdb's copy keeps in-frame clones and lacks some. Here the sample spans about 170,000 clones, 83% being singletons. Input material: peripheral blood. Every receptor here comes from a woman aged 80 or older with acute or convalescent COVID-19.

This clone was observed once. V usage is TRBV5-1 and J usage is TRBJ1-4; TRBD1 is a possible D gene (5 bases). Trimming stripped 0 bases from V and 8 bases from J, with 14 bases between. This CDR3 is 15 amino acids long. The germline CDR1 and CDR2 sequences are SGHRS and YFSETQ. The DNA of the CDR3 is TGCGCCAGCAGCTTGGGGGCCAGGGATGGAGAAAAACTGTTTTTT. Its translation: CASSLGARDGEKLFF.

In nucleotides, the CDR3 is TGCGCCAGCAGCGGAGTCACAGGGTCCGGGAAAGAGACCCAGTACTTC. Translating it yields CASSGVTGSGKETQYF. The chain couples TRBV5-1 to TRBJ2-5, with a possible D match to TRBD1 (6 bases). The CDR3 runs to 16 residues. Trimming cost V 4 bases and J 3 bases, with 19 bases left between them. CDR1 and CDR2 from the germline V gene are SGHRS and YFSETQ.

This clone was detected a few times. The V and J genes are TRBV20-1 and TRBJ2-1, with no clear D. Trimming shortened V by 4 bases and J by 4 bases, and 5 bases separated the two germline ends. The CDR3 is 11 residues long. Germline values: CDR1 DFQATT, CDR2 SNEGSKA (reference sequence). The CDR3 sequence: CSAITYNEQFF. The CDR3, as DNA: TGCAGTGCTATAACTTACAATGAGCAGTTCTTC.

The rearrangement joins TRBV19 to TRBJ2-6; D perhaps matches TRBD1 (5 bases). Germline loops: CDR1 LNHDA, CDR2 SQIVND (reference sequence). Trimming cost V 0 bases and J 0 bases, with 12 bases left between them. The CDR3 runs 18 residues. CDR3 sequence reads: CASSIEKGFSSGANVLTF. The DNA of the CDR3 is TGTGCCAGTAGTATAGAAAAGGGGTTTAGCTCTGGGGCCAACGTCCTGACTTTC.

This chain joins TRBV27 and TRBJ1-4; D gene uncertain. CDR3 length: 14 amino acids. Trimming stripped 5 bases from V and 4 bases from J, with 11 bases between. The V gene's germline CDR1 is MNHEY and CDR2 SMNVEV (reference sequence). CDR3 protein: CASSVSADNEKLFF. The CDR3 nucleotides are TGTGCCAGCAGTGTTAGCGCGGATAATGAAAAACTGTTTTTT.

The J gene is TRBJ2-3, the V gene TRBV9; maybe TRBD2 (5 bases). Germline CDR1 SGDLS, CDR2 YYNGEE. V gave up 0 bases and J gave up 3 bases, with 8 bases separating them. CDR3 length: 14 residues. The CDR3 DNA sequence: TGTGCCAGCAGCGTAGAGGGAGTTACAGATACGCAGTATTTT. Translated, it gives CASSVEGVTDTQYF.

This chain uses TRBV30 with TRBJ2-1, with 7 bases identical to TRBD2. The CDR3 totals 12 residues. The V segment lost 7 bases and the J segment 10 bases; nucleotides outside the gene matches: 10. The germline CDR1 and CDR2 sequences are GTSNPN and SVGIG (reference sequence). The CDR3 region is CASAGGGQEQFF. The CDR3 bases are TGTGCCTCGGCCGGGGGAGGGCAAGAGCAGTTCTTC.

A few counts support this clone. The chain employs TRBV2 and TRBJ1-5; no firm D call. This CDR3 comprises 13 residues. Trimming took 4 bases from V and 5 from J, leaving 9 bases between them. Germline V gene sequence: CDR1 SNHLY, CDR2 FYNNEI. In DNA form, the CDR3 reads TGTGCCAGCAGTGGGCAGGTCGATCAGCCCCAGCATTTT. Encoded protein: CASSGQVDQPQHF.

The chain joins TRBV29-1 to TRBJ2-3; 7 nucleotides line up with TRBD1. The CDR3 runs 16 residues. V lost 6 bases to trimming and J lost 0 bases; unmatched junction nucleotides: 12. CDR1 is SQVTM, CDR2 ANQGSEA, per germline. Written as DNA, the CDR3 is TGCAGCGTAGACGACAGGGCCCCAATCAGCACAGATACGCAGTATTTT. It translates to CSVDDRAPISTDTQYF.

The chain links TRBV6-5 to TRBJ2-2; tentatively, D is TRBD1 (6 bases). Germline V lookup: CDR1 MNHEY, CDR2 SVGAGI. V was clipped by 10 bases and J by 4 bases, with 13 bases between them. The CDR3 has 13 residues. CDR3 sequence: CATSTGLTGELFF. The DNA of the CDR3 is TGTGCCACCTCGACAGGCCTCACCGGGGAGCTGTTTTTT.

This clone is a singleton in its sample. This chain uses TRBV18 with TRBJ2-2; TRBD2 might be the D (5 bases). This CDR3 has 15 residues. Trimming shortened V by 4 bases and J by 1 base, and 10 bases separated the two germline ends. CDR1 is KGHSH and CDR2 is LQKENI in the germline V gene. Here the CDR3 reads CASSLSGGNTGELFF. The CDR3 region has the DNA TGTGCCAGCTCACTTTCTGGAGGGAACACCGGGGAGCTGTTTTTT.

The V gene is TRBV30, the J gene TRBJ1-5, with TRBD1 as a possible D gene (6 bases). There are 13 residues in the CDR3. The V and J ends lost 5 bases and 0 bases respectively, with 8 bases between them. Germline lookup yields CDR1 GTSNPN and CDR2 SVGIG (reference sequence). The CDR3 DNA sequence: TGTGCCTGGGGGGGCGATAGCAATCAGCCCCAGCATTTT. Its protein product is CAWGGDSNQPQHF.

The chain has TRBV21-1 and TRBJ2-7; the table's D call of TRBD1 was not tested on the DNA. TRBV21-1 is classified as a pseudogene. This CDR3 is built from 20 residues. CDR3 DNA sequence: TGTGCCAGCAGCTCCCGCCGGGACACGGTGGTGTATACCAGCTCCTACGAGCAGTACTTC. As protein: CASSSRRDTVVYTSSYEQYF.

The chain combines TRBV24-1 with TRBJ2-2, with D maybe TRBD1 (6 bases). The germline CDR1 and CDR2 sequences are KGHDR and SFDVKD. Trimming shortened V by 5 bases and J by 0 bases, and 12 bases separated the two germline ends. The length of the CDR3 is 16 residues. Here the CDR3 DNA reads TGTGCCACCAGTGCTCTCGGGACACCGAACACCGGGGAGCTGTTTTTT. Residues: CATSALGTPNTGELFF.

The chain recombines TRBV3-1 (or the pseudogene TRBV3-2) with TRBJ2-7, with D perhaps matching TRBD2 (6 bases). Germline CDR1 reads LGHDT; CDR2 reads YNNKEL (reference sequence). The V end lost 1 base, the J end lost 3 bases, and 16 bases lay between the germline ends. The CDR3 contains 16 residues. CDR3 loop: CASSQGAGNMDYEQYF. CDR3 sequence (DNA): TGTGCCAGCAGCCAAGGGGCGGGGAATATGGACTACGAGCAGTACTTC.

This chain links TRBV6-2 or TRBV6-3 with TRBJ2-4; D is possibly TRBD1 (5 bases). CDR1 is MNHEY, CDR2 SVGEGT, per germline. The CDR3 is 13 amino acids. The V end lost 2 bases, the J end lost 9 bases, and 11 bases lay between the germline ends. CDR3 nucleotides: TGTGCCAGCAGTTACGCCGGGCAGGGCATTCAGTACTTC. Its translation: CASSYAGQGIQYF.

This clone was counted between two and nine times. The chain recombines TRBV30 with TRBJ1-2; D is perhaps TRBD1 (5 bases). V lost 3 bases and J 1 base, leaving 12 bases between the germline ends. Germline CDR1 and CDR2: GTSNPN and SVGIG (reference sequence). The CDR3 runs 14 residues. The CDR3 region is CAWSAGPVNYGYTF. CDR3 DNA: TGTGCCTGGAGCGCAGGGCCCGTTAACTATGGCTACACCTTC.

The V and J genes are TRBV7-2 and TRBJ2-7, with D perhaps matching TRBD2 (6 bases). V shed 5 bases and J shed 2 bases, with 16 bases lying between them. Germline CDR1 SGHTA, CDR2 FQGNSA. The CDR3 contains 15 residues. The chain's CDR3 is CASSPGVTLAYEQYF. In DNA form, the CDR3 reads TGTGCCAGCAGCCCGGGGGTTACGCTCGCCTACGAGCAGTACTTC.

The gene calls are TRBV6-5 and TRBJ1-3, with D uncertain. This CDR3 comprises 14 residues. V dropped 5 bases and J dropped 0 bases, with 8 bases sitting between them. In germline, CDR1 is MNHEY, CDR2 SVGAGI. The CDR3 DNA sequence: TGTGCCAGCAGTCCCGAGCTCTCTGGAAACACCATATATTTT. Protein sequence: CASSPELSGNTIYF.

The rearrangement links TRBV7-2 to TRBJ2-1; 9 bases agree with TRBD1. Germline loops: CDR1 SGHTA, CDR2 FQGNSA. The length of the CDR3 is 15 residues. V was clipped by 6 bases and J by 9 bases; unmatched bases: 12. In nucleotides, the CDR3 is TGTGCCAGCAGTAGAGGGACAGGGCCCGGGACTGAGCAGTTCTTC. This encodes CASSRGTGPGTEQFF. The whole variable domain, filled in from reference TRBV7-2 and TRBJ2-1, reads GAGVSQSPSNKVTEKGKDVELRCDPISGHTALYWYRQSLGQGLEFLIYFQGNSAPDKSGLPSDRFSAERTGGSVSTLTIQRTQQEDSAVYLCASSRGTGPGTEQFFGPGTRLTVL.

The sample holds a few counts of this clone. The J gene is TRBJ1-5, the V gene TRBV2, with TRBD1 as a possible D gene (6 bases). The CDR3 is made up of 13 amino acids. Trimming stripped 7 bases from V and 4 bases from J, with 11 bases between. CDR1 SNHLY and CDR2 FYNNEI come from the germline V gene. CDR3 coding DNA: TGTGCCAGCACAGGGGTGGGGAATCAGCCCCAGCATTTT. Amino acids: CASTGVGNQPQHF. Looking up the rest from reference TRBV2 and TRBJ1-5 gives the full variable domain: EPEVTQTPSHQVTQMGQEVILRCVPISNHLYFYWYRQILGQKVEFLVSFYNNEISEKSEIFDDQFSVERPDGSNFTLKIRSTKLEDSAMYFCASTGVGNQPQHFGDGTRLSIL.

This chain links TRBV12-5 with TRBJ2-7; D might be TRBD1 (5 bases). Trimming removed 3 bases at V and 3 bases at J, with 9 bases between. Germline-derived CDR1 and CDR2 are LGHNT and FRNRAP. There are 13 residues in the CDR3. The CDR3 DNA is TGTGCTAGTGGTTTTGGCCAGGGCTACGAGCAGTACTTC. Protein product: CASGFGQGYEQYF.

This chain links TRBV5-1 with TRBJ1-1, with no clear D. The V end was cut by 2 bases, the J end by 3 bases, with 14 bases between. The germline V gene encodes CDR1 SGHRS and CDR2 YFSETQ. The CDR3 extends over 15 amino acids. The CDR3 DNA reads TGCGCCAGCAGCTTTAATGTAGATTCGGACACTGAAGCTTTCTTT. Translating gives CASSFNVDSDTEAFF.

This clone was picked up many times. The chain combines TRBV18 with TRBJ2-3, with TRBD2 matching 7 bases. With 2 bases clipped from V and 3 bases from J, the junction kept 8 bases outside the gene matches. CDR3 length: 16 amino acids. Germline CDR1 and CDR2: KGHSH and LQKENI. The CDR3 nucleotides are TGTGCCAGCTCACCAAATTGGCGGGAGACTACAGATACGCAGTATTTT. Its protein product is CASSPNWRETTDTQYF. Drawing the rest from reference TRBV18 and TRBJ2-3, the complete variable domain is NAGVMQNPRHLVRRRGQEARLRCSPMKGHSHVYWYRQLPEEGLKFMVYLQKENIIDESGMPKERFSAEFPKEGPSILRIQQVVRGDSAAYFCASSPNWRETTDTQYFGPGTRLTVL.

The chain combines TRBV19 with TRBJ1-4; the match to TRBD1 covers 8 bases. The CDR3 has 13 residues. V was clipped by 7 bases and J by 7 bases; unmatched bases: 5. CDR1 and CDR2 from the germline V gene are LNHDA and SQIVND (reference sequence). CDR3 coding DNA: TGTGCCAGTACCCCAGGGGGCCGTGAAAAACTGTTTTTT. Encoded protein: CASTPGGREKLFF.

V is TRBV28 and J is TRBJ2-7, with 8 bases aligning to TRBD1. Trimming removed 6 bases from V and 5 bases from J; junction bases left unmatched: 9. This CDR3 is built from 14 residues. The germline V gene encodes CDR1 MDHEN and CDR2 SYDVKM. The CDR3 loop is CASRTDRGTHEQYF. The DNA of the CDR3 is TGTGCCAGCAGGACCGACAGGGGAACGCACGAGCAGTACTTC.

The chain's CDR3 is CASTDGGAVGRGVTQHF. In DNA, the CDR3 is TGTGCCAGCACCGACGGAGGCGCCGTGGGCCGTGGGGTGACCCAGCATTTT. This chain joins TRBV28 and TRBJ1-5, with no clear D. CDR1 is MDHEN, CDR2 SYDVKM, per germline. Trimming took off 7 bases at V and 11 bases at J, with 30 bases between the two ends. The CDR3 is 17 residues long.

V gene TRBV9 combines with J gene TRBJ1-1, with a weak D call TRBD1 (6 bases). The V gene lost 0 bases and the J gene lost 2 bases, with 11 bases spanning the gap. CDR3 length: 15 amino acids. Germline V CDR1 and CDR2: SGDLS, YYNGEE. The CDR3 spells CASSVGPGANTEAFF. The CDR3 DNA reads TGTGCCAGCAGCGTAGGCCCAGGGGCTAACACTGAAGCTTTCTTT.

CDR3 sequence reads: CASSSDRGDTDTQYF. The CDR3 nucleotides read TGTGCCAGCAGTTCGGACAGGGGAGACACAGATACGCAGTATTTT. The chain uses TRBV11-1 and TRBJ2-3, with TRBD1 identical over 9 bases. V was pared by 6 bases and J by 2 bases, with 6 bases of the junction left unmatched. The CDR3 runs 15 residues. Germline-derived CDR1 and CDR2 are SGHAT and FQDESV (reference sequence).

This chain's CDR3 is CASRNSGQGVYTIYF. In DNA form, the CDR3 reads TGTGCCAGCAGGAACTCAGGACAGGGGGTCTACACCATATATTTT. The V gene is TRBV27, the J gene TRBJ1-3; 10 bases are shared with TRBD1. CDR1 is MNHEY and CDR2 is SMNVEV in the germline V gene (reference sequence). This CDR3 contains 15 residues. V gave up 6 bases and J gave up 8 bases; unmatched junction bases: 10.